What follows is one T cell receptor (beta chain) and its context. Its antigen is still unknown. Read data end 3 residues before the CDR3 end; the end is taken from the germline J gene. Some clones are missing from TCRdb's copy, which holds only in-frame ones; the method was immunoSEQ multiplex PCR. Recorded here are tens of thousands of clones; the top ten clones represent 35% to 40%. V lost 2 bases to trimming and J lost 7 bases, with 4 bases between them. CDR3 length: 11 amino acids. In germline, CDR1 is MNHNS, CDR2 SASEGT. The sample originates from a study of T cells in women clearing cervical HPV infection. As for the study in general: Cases' blood sampling followed lesion detection by median around 150 days (90 to 200). General study results and limits: Cases carried less TRBV6-7 than controls: roughly 0.12% versus 0.17%.

V gene TRBV6-1 combines with J gene TRBJ2-3; D unclear. The receptor comes from a woman between 18 and 70 years old with a cervical HPV16 infection that either progressed to CIN3+ or cleared (not recorded which). Specimen: blood buffy coat. The CDR3 sequence is CASSEINTQYF. The DNA read from the CDR3 is TGTGCCAGCAGTGAAATCAATACG.